The 15 T cell receptor beta chains below were found in one sample sequenced in a study of OX40 agonist ivuxolimab in advanced cancers. Generated by immunoSEQ multiplex PCR, the TCRdb table keeps only in-frame clones and is missing some. The sample has 80,000 to 95,000 clones, just over 90% seen once; the top ten hold more than 0.5%. The input for sequencing was CD4+ or CD8+ T cells sorted from blood, taken in a trial of the OX40 agonist ivuxolimab. The receptors originated from an adult with an advanced solid tumor such as melanoma, head and neck, liver or kidney cancer.

A remark on this clone: The same CDR3 is also encoded by other DNA sequences in this sample. This chain uses TRBV5-1 with TRBJ2-3, with 7 nucleotides matching TRBD2. The junction had 2 bases not matched to a gene; V was cut back by 1 base and J by 0 bases. This CDR3 has 15 residues. Germline assignment: CDR1 SGHRS and CDR2 YFSETQ. CDR3 in DNA: TGCGCCAGCAGCTTGTCAGCGGGGAGCACAGATACGCAGTATTTT. This gives the protein CASSLSAGSTDTQYF. Full variable domain (rest looked up from reference TRBV5-1 and TRBJ2-3): KAGVTQTPRYLIKTRGQQVTLSCSPISGHRSVSWYQQTPGQGLQFLFEYFSETQRNKGNFPGRFSGRQFSNSRSEMNVSTLELGDSALYLCASSLSAGSTDTQYFGPGTRLTVL.

The chain has TRBV5-1 and TRBJ1-1; D gene unclear. Germline V CDR1 and CDR2: SGHRS, YFSETQ. With 0 bases removed from V and 0 bases from J, the gap between germline ends came to 9 bases. The CDR3 is made up of 15 amino acids. The CDR3: CASSLGSGLNTEAFF. The CDR3 DNA is TGCGCCAGCAGCTTGGGGTCAGGCCTGAACACTGAAGCTTTCTTT.

About this clone itself: The sample carries other DNA sequences with the same CDR3. The chain carries TRBV5-6 and TRBJ2-4; the D gene is possibly TRBD1 (6 bases). This CDR3 has 15 amino acids. V lost 1 base to trimming and J lost 2 bases, with 10 bases between them. From germline, CDR1 is SGHDT and CDR2 YYEEEE. Written as DNA, the CDR3 is TGTGCCAGCAGCTTGCAGGGGACATCCAAAAACATTCAGTACTTC. Protein sequence: CASSLQGTSKNIQYF. Together with reference TRBV5-6 and TRBJ2-4, the CDR3 gives the full variable domain: DAGVTQSPTHLIKTRGQQVTLRCSPKSGHDTVSWYQQALGQGPQFIFQYYEEEERQRGNFPDRFSGHQFPNYSSELNVNALLLGDSALYLCASSLQGTSKNIQYFGAGTRLSVL.

This clone was counted between two and nine times. CDR3 protein: CASKRTGGDYGYTF. In nucleotides, the CDR3 is TGTGCCAGCAAAAGGACAGGGGGCGACTATGGCTACACCTTC. The genes are TRBV7-9 and TRBJ1-2, with TRBD1 matching over 11 bases. CDR1 and CDR2 from the germline V gene are SEHNR and FQNEAQ (reference sequence). The CDR3 is made up of 14 amino acids. V lost 7 bases and J lost 3; bases outside the gene matches: 4.

The V and J genes are TRBV6-5 and TRBJ2-1; 12 nucleotides match TRBD2. Trimming at V came to 6 bases and at J to 8 bases, leaving 5 bases not matched to a gene. CDR1 is MNHEY, CDR2 SVGAGI, per germline. The CDR3 runs 14 residues. CDR3: CASRLAGGGYEQFF. The CDR3, as DNA: TGTGCCAGCAGACTAGCGGGAGGAGGGTATGAGCAGTTCTTC.

The chain has TRBV4-1 and TRBJ2-2; 7 bases map to TRBD2. V was pared by 0 bases and J by 8 bases, with 6 bases of the junction left unmatched. CDR3 length: 15 residues. CDR1 MGHRA and CDR2 YSYEKL come from the germline V gene. The CDR3 is CASSQDEAGRGELFF. The CDR3 nucleotides are TGCGCCAGCAGCCAAGATGAAGCGGGAAGGGGGGAGCTGTTTTTT.

There are a few counts of this clone. This rearrangement joins TRBV4-2 to TRBJ2-2, with D possibly TRBD1 on 6 matching bases. V lost 2 bases, J lost 3 bases, and 13 bases lay in between. This CDR3 comprises 16 residues. The germline gives CDR1 LGHNA, CDR2 YNFKEQ. The CDR3 DNA reads as TGTGCCAGCAGCCAAAAGCAGGGGCGAGACACCGGGGAGCTGTTTTTT. It yields the protein CASSQKQGRDTGELFF.

The chain combines TRBV21-1 with TRBJ2-6; the DNA was not used to check the table's D call, TRBD1. TRBV21-1 is a listed pseudogene. The CDR3 sequence is 21 residues long. The CDR3 nucleotides are TGTGCCAGCAGCAAAGCGCTCCAGGGGACAGACCCTAGCTCTGGGGCCAACGTCCTGACTTTC. It specifies CASSKALQGTDPSSGANVLTF.

This clone was seen a handful of times. The chain has TRBV11-2 and TRBJ2-3, with D maybe TRBD1 (5 bases). CDR3 length: 12 residues. Trimming pared 3 bases from V and 6 bases from J, leaving 7 bases between. Germline V lookup: CDR1 SGHAT, CDR2 FQNNGV. CDR3 in DNA: TGTGCCAGCAGCTTGCCAGGGGATACGCAGTATTTT. The encoded protein is CASSLPGDTQYF.

V is TRBV19 and J is TRBJ2-7, with 7 bases matching TRBD1. Germline CDR1 and CDR2: LNHDA and SQIVND (reference sequence). The V gene end was trimmed by 5 bases and the J gene end by 2 bases; junction bases not matched to a gene: 21. The length of the CDR3 is 19 residues. The CDR3 bases are TGTGCCAGTAGTCCCGAAACAGGGGTGATCCTACGAGGGACCTACGAGCAGTACTTC. Its translation is CASSPETGVILRGTYEQYF.

The chain has TRBV7-9 and TRBJ1-5; D gene uncertain. V lost 2 bases, J lost 8 bases, and 10 bases lay in between. Germline loops: CDR1 SEHNR, CDR2 FQNEAQ (reference sequence). The CDR3 runs to 13 residues. CDR3 amino acids: CASSLLDGEPQHF. In nucleotides, the CDR3 is TGTGCCAGCAGCTTACTTGACGGAGAGCCCCAGCATTTT. Filled out from reference TRBV7-9 and TRBJ1-5, the complete variable domain reads DTGVSQNPRHKITKRGQNVTFRCDPISEHNRLYWYRQTLGQGPEFLTYFQNEAQLEKSRLLSDRFSAERPKGSFSTLEIQRTEQGDSAMYLCASSLLDGEPQHFGDGTRLSIL.

This clone was picked up one time. The rearrangement links TRBV2 to TRBJ1-2; 10 bases map to TRBD1. Germline values: CDR1 SNHLY, CDR2 FYNNEI. The CDR3 spans 13 residues. The V gene end was trimmed by 6 bases and the J gene end by 5 bases; junction bases not matched to a gene: 3. Here the CDR3 reads CASRTGGTYGYTF. CDR3 in DNA: TGTGCCAGCAGGACAGGGGGCACTTATGGCTACACCTTC. Based on the CDR3 plus reference TRBV2 and TRBJ1-2, the full variable domain is EPEVTQTPSHQVTQMGQEVILRCVPISNHLYFYWYRQILGQKVEFLVSFYNNEISEKSEIFDDQFSVERPDGSNFTLKIRSTKLEDSAMYFCASRTGGTYGYTFGSGTRLTVV.

The rearrangement joins TRBV6-5 to TRBJ1-5; weak D call: TRBD1 (5 bases). The germline V gene encodes CDR1 MNHEY and CDR2 SVGAGI. The CDR3 loop spans 14 amino acids. With 9 bases removed from V and 4 bases from J, the gap between germline ends came to 16 bases. CDR3 loop: CASREGVQNQPQHF. The CDR3 coding sequence is TGTGCCAGTCGTGAAGGGGTCCAAAATCAGCCCCAGCATTTT.

This chain connects TRBV7-6 to TRBJ1-1; 8 nucleotides agree with TRBD1. The CDR3 is made up of 16 amino acids. V was pared by 0 bases and J by 11 bases, with 14 bases of the junction left unmatched. Germline lookup yields CDR1 SGHVS and CDR2 FNYEAQ. CDR3 loop: CASSLAPRAGGAEAFF. Here the CDR3 DNA reads TGTGCCAGCAGCTTAGCCCCCCGGGCAGGGGGCGCCGAGGCTTTCTTT.

The V call is TRBV2, the J call TRBJ2-1; D gene uncertain. The CDR3 sequence is 11 residues long. The germline V and J ends were trimmed by 4 bases and 12 bases, with 10 bases remaining between them. Germline CDR1 is SNHLY and CDR2 is FYNNEI. CDR3 loop: CASSVQQGQFF. The CDR3 nucleotides are TGTGCCAGCAGTGTTCAACAAGGGCAGTTCTTC.